Listed here is a single T cell receptor (beta chain). What it binds is not known. Treatment specified: oral pan-JAK inhibitor, 5-10 mg twice daily. Researchers picked out CD4+ and CD8+ T cells from PBMCs by sorting. These data belong to a study of CD8+ T cells in alopecia areata. Study at large: Tofacitinib administration to treated patients was oral, at 5 to 10 mg twice daily. Severity was scored as percentage of affected scalp area in treated patients.

Findings of the study overall: Throughout tofacitinib, many expanded lesional clones continued to persist in scalp and blood.

Extracted RNA was reverse transcribed into cDNA, the sequencing template. TCRdb's copy holds only in-frame clones and misses some; the assay was immunoSEQ multiplex PCR. The sample holds 150,000 to 200,000 clones, 50% to 75% seen once. Material: CD4+ T cells sorted from blood, obtained between weeks 55 and 65, from a patient treated with tofacitinib. The clonotype originates from a human donor with alopecia areata.

CDR3 region: CSVAPRLRGLQFF. The CDR3 bases are TGCAGCGTCGCACCGCGCCTAAGGGGGCTCCAGTTCTTC. The chain has TRBV29-1 and TRBJ2-1; 7 bases line up with TRBD1. Germline assignment: CDR1 SQVTM and CDR2 ANQGSEA. Unmatched junction bases numbered 15, after V lost 6 bases and J lost 13 bases. The CDR3 has 13 amino acids.